This T cell receptor (beta chain) comes out of a study of Ad26.COV2.S vaccination and SARS-CoV-2 variants. Overall study: By the intramuscular route, Ad26.COV2.S was given once, or twice 56 days apart.

Treatment defined: around 19 received Ad26.COV2.S at low or high dose, single or two shots; roughly five received placebo; per-sample allocation not given. On day 63 after the first injection, vaccine and placebo recipients gave samples. Wuhan-strain spike was delivered by a replication-incompetent Ad26 vector. Libraries were prepared by immunoSEQ multiplex PCR; TCRdb keeps only in-frame clonotypes and omits some of them. The sample lists a few hundred thousand clones; less than 95% were seen once. The input for sequencing was peripheral blood, taken in a trial of Ad26.COV2.S vaccine versus placebo. The TCR originated in a person between 18 and 59 years old who received the Ad26.COV2.S COVID-19 vaccine or a placebo.

CDR3 loop: CASHSPGGSGDEQFF. CDR3 sequence (DNA): TGTGCCAGCCATTCCCCGGGCGGGAGCGGGGATGAGCAGTTCTTC. The chain carries TRBV19 and TRBJ2-1, with 7 bases lining up with TRBD2. The ends lost 9 bases at V and 8 bases at J; junction bases unmatched: 16. The CDR3 sequence is 15 residues long. Looked up from germline, CDR1 is LNHDA and CDR2 is SQIVND (reference sequence). Full variable domain (outside the CDR3, taken from reference TRBV19 and TRBJ2-1): DGGITQSPKYLFRKEGQNVTLSCEQNLNHDAMYWYRQDPGQGLRLIYYSQIVNDFQKGDIAEGYSVSREKKESFPLTVTSAQKNPTAFYLCASHSPGGSGDEQFFGPGTRLTVL.